The present T cell receptor (beta chain) was sequenced within a study of blood T cells in healthy people across ages. Germline values: CDR1 SGDLS, CDR2 YYNGEE. The germline V and J ends were trimmed by 0 bases and 2 bases, with 9 bases remaining between them. CDR3 size: 15 residues. The study, taken as a whole, reports: It was the long-lived donors that had more naive CD4+ cells and higher diversity than aged donors.

This clonotype was seen a handful of times. Its antigen is not identified. Primers used in a second PCR of about 7 to 12 cycles were a sample-barcoded 5' primer and a J-beta primer mix. Carrying 12 random nucleotides, a template-switch adaptor labeled each individual cDNA molecule. TCRdb recomputed calls from the 5' RACE reads with MiXCR, one row per CDR3 protein. This sample has around 990,000 distinct CDR3 sequences; approximately 26% occur once, and the top ten carry around 0.75%. This sample was also put to use in a study of T cells of mothers and their children. From that paper: Material was donated by three healthy Caucasian mothers and their six children.

The sample taken for sequencing was blood. This sequence originates from a girl aged 2 to 9 in good health. The chain recombines TRBV9 with TRBJ2-1, with a tentative D call TRBD1 (6 bases). The CDR3 spells CASSVAGDAYNEQFF. The CDR3 DNA is TGTGCCAGCAGCGTAGCAGGGGATGCCTACAATGAGCAGTTCTTC. The full variable domain, its missing parts supplied by reference TRBV9 and TRBJ2-1, is DSGVTQTPKHLITATGQRVTLRCSPRSGDLSVYWYQQSLDQGLQFLIQYYNGEERAKGNILERFSAQQFPDLHSELNLSSLELGDSALYFCASSVAGDAYNEQFFGPGTRLTVL.